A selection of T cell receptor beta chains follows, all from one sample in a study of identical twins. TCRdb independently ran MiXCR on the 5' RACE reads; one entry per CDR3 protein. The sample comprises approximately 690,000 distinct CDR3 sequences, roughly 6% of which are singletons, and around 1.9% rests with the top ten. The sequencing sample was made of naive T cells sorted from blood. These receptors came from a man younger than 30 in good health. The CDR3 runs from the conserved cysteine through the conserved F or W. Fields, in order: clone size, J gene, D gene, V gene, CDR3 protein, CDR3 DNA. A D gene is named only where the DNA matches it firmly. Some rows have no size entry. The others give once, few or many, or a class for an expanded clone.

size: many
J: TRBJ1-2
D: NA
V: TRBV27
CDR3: CASSLGEGYNYGYTF
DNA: TGTGCCAGCAGTTTAGGGGAGGGGTACAACTATGGCTACACCTTC

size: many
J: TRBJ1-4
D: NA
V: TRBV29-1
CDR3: CSGGVYEKLFF
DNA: TGCAGCGGAGGGGTGTATGAAAAACTGTTTTTT

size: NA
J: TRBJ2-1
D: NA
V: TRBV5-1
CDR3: CASSLDRRDNEQFF
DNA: TGCGCCAGCAGCTTGGATCGCCGCGACAATGAGCAGTTCTTC

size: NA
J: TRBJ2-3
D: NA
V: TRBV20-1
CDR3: CSASWGRIEDTQYF
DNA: TGCAGTGCTAGCTGGGGGCGCATTGAAGATACGCAGTATTTT

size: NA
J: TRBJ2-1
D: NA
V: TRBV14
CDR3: CASSPVTNEQFF
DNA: TGTGCCAGCAGCCCGGTAACCAATGAGCAGTTCTTC

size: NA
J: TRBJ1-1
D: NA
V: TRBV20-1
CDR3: CSARVGGLNTEAFF
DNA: TGCAGTGCTAGAGTGGGTGGGCTTAACACTGAAGCTTTCTTT

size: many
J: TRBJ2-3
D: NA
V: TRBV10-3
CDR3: CAITESGPVDTQYF
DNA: TGTGCCATCACCGAGAGTGGCCCCGTGGATACGCAGTATTTT

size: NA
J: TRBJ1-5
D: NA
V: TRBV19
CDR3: CASRQQGNQPQHF
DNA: TGTGCCAGTAGACAACAGGGAAATCAGCCCCAGCATTTT

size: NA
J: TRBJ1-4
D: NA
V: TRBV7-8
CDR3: CASSRRASSTNEKLFF
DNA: TGTGCCAGCAGTAGAAGGGCTTCCTCAACTAATGAAAAACTGTTTTTT

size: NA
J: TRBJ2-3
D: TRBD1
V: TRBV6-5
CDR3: CASSYPISGTGVDTQYF
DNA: TGTGCCAGCAGTTACCCAATATCCGGGACAGGGGTAGATACGCAGTATTTT

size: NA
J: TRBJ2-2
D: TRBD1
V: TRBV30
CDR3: CAWSDWDPGGLRTGELFF
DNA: TGTGCCTGGAGCGACTGGGACCCAGGGGGCCTTAGGACCGGGGAGCTGTTTTTT

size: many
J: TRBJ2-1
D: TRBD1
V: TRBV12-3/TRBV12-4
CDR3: CASTQRTGNNEQFF
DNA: TGTGCCAGCACCCAAAGGACAGGCAACAATGAGCAGTTCTTC

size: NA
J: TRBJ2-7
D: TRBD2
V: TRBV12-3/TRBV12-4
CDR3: CASSLRTSGNYEQYF
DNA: TGTGCCAGCAGTCTACGGACTAGCGGGAATTACGAGCAGTACTTC

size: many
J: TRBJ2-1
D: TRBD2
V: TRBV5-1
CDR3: CASRLAETEYNEQFF
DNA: TGCGCCAGCAGGCTAGCGGAAACCGAATACAATGAGCAGTTCTTC

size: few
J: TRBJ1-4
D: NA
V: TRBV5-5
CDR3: CASSFATGGEKLFF
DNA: TGTGCCAGCAGCTTTGCGACAGGAGGGGAAAAACTGTTTTTT

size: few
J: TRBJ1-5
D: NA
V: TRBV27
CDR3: CASRPYMSNQPQHF
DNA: TGTGCCAGCAGGCCCTATATGAGCAATCAGCCCCAGCATTTT

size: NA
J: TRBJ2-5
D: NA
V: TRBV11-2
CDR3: CASSLNGPRGAETQYF
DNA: TGTGCCAGCAGCTTAAACGGGCCCCGGGGGGCCGAGACCCAGTACTTC

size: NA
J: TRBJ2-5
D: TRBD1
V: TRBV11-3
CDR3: CASSLVPGQQETQYF
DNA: TGTGCCAGCAGCTTAGTACCGGGACAGCAAGAGACCCAGTACTTC

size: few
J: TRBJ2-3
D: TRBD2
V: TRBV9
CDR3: CASSAYGGVTDTQYF
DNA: TGTGCCAGCAGTGCCTATGGGGGGGTCACAGATACGCAGTATTTT

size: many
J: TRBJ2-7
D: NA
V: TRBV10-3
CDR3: CAISERAEQYF
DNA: TGTGCCATCAGTGAGAGGGCCGAGCAGTACTTC

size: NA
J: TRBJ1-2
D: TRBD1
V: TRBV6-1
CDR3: CASSPDRDEGYTF
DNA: TGTGCCAGCAGTCCGGACAGGGACGAGGGCTACACCTTC

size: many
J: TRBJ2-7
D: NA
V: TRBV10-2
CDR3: CASRSGLAYEQYF
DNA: TGCGCCAGCAGGTCTGGGCTAGCTTACGAGCAGTACTTC

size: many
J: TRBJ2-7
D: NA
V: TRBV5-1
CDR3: CASSSPVGEQYF
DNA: TGCGCCAGCAGCTCGCCGGTGGGAGAGCAGTACTTC